The rows below give T cell receptor beta chains drawn from one sample of a study of T-cell reconstitution after alpha-beta-depleted transplantation in children. TCRdb re-called the PCR reads with MiXCR, one entry per CDR3 protein. This sample has a few hundred thousand distinct CDR3 sequences, with roughly an eighth found just once. The sample in question was PBMCs from the stem cell graft donor, obtained from the stem cell graft. All receptors come from a human donor who donated a stem cell graft to a child with combined immunodeficiency. CDR3s leave out the opening cysteine and the closing phenylalanine or tryptophan. The D gene is left open where the match is weak.

j_gene: TRBJ2-5
v_gene: TRBV7-2
d_gene: .
CDR3aa: ASSGGTFRETQY

j_gene: TRBJ1-5
v_gene: TRBV21-1
d_gene: .
CDR3aa: ASPKGANQPQH

j_gene: TRBJ2-4
v_gene: TRBV7-8
d_gene: TRBD1
CDR3aa: ASSSPTGIVVGSKNIQY

j_gene: TRBJ1-2
v_gene: TRBV20-1
d_gene: .
CDR3aa: CARDLAGAGNPYGYT

j_gene: TRBJ2-7
v_gene: TRBV11-1
d_gene: .
CDR3aa: ASSSRQDYEQY

j_gene: TRBJ2-7
v_gene: TRBV28
d_gene: .
CDR3aa: ASSLLRGASSYEQY

j_gene: TRBJ2-7
v_gene: TRBV4-3
d_gene: .
CDR3aa: ASSRDGLSYEQY

j_gene: TRBJ2-7
v_gene: TRBV29-1
d_gene: TRBD1
CDR3aa: SVDDRDNEQY

j_gene: TRBJ2-1
v_gene: TRBV4-3
d_gene: TRBD1
CDR3aa: ASSHRDRSYNEQF

j_gene: TRBJ1-4
v_gene: TRBV20-1
d_gene: .
CDR3aa: SASRQHEKLF

j_gene: TRBJ2-1
v_gene: TRBV30
d_gene: TRBD1
CDR3aa: AGRRDRGGNEQF

j_gene: TRBJ2-4
v_gene: TRBV6-5
d_gene: .
CDR3aa: ASSSFRRGDPIQY

j_gene: TRBJ2-3
v_gene: TRBV4-1
d_gene: TRBD2
CDR3aa: ASSTSGTNAATQY

j_gene: TRBJ2-7
v_gene: TRBV5-1
d_gene: TRBD2
CDR3aa: ASSPWEGSPYEQY

j_gene: TRBJ2-1
v_gene: TRBV12-3/TRBV12-4
d_gene: TRBD2
CDR3aa: ASTKVRERLGSSYNEQF

j_gene: TRBJ1-5
v_gene: TRBV27
d_gene: TRBD1
CDR3aa: ASRRDSYSNQPQH

j_gene: TRBJ1-1
v_gene: TRBV27
d_gene: .
CDR3aa: ASSSPGPRKEAF

j_gene: TRBJ1-1
v_gene: TRBV7-3
d_gene: .
CDR3aa: ASSPGLSAEAF

j_gene: TRBJ2-6
v_gene: TRBV7-9
d_gene: .
CDR3aa: ASSSERGSGANVLT

j_gene: TRBJ2-2
v_gene: TRBV9
d_gene: .
CDR3aa: ASSDGNTGELF

j_gene: TRBJ2-1
v_gene: TRBV7-3
d_gene: .
CDR3aa: ASSARPGVSSYNEQF

j_gene: TRBJ2-2
v_gene: TRBV9
d_gene: .
CDR3aa: ASSAQPGRRSTGELF

j_gene: TRBJ2-2
v_gene: TRBV20-1
d_gene: .
CDR3aa: SARDVEGANTGELF

j_gene: TRBJ2-7
v_gene: TRBV7-9
d_gene: TRBD1
CDR3aa: ASSFPGQHHDEQY

j_gene: TRBJ1-1
v_gene: TRBV6-5
d_gene: .
CDR3aa: ASSSKRDGAF

j_gene: TRBJ2-1
v_gene: TRBV9
d_gene: TRBD2
CDR3aa: ASSVGRGTSGGLRNNEQF

j_gene: TRBJ2-1
v_gene: TRBV24-1
d_gene: TRBD1
CDR3aa: ATSDYIGGQGIISRDEQF

j_gene: TRBJ1-4
v_gene: TRBV20-1
d_gene: .
CDR3aa: SARDGDGEQTEKLF

j_gene: TRBJ2-7
v_gene: TRBV15
d_gene: .
CDR3aa: ATSRDSQGSYEQY

j_gene: TRBJ2-1
v_gene: TRBV12-3/TRBV12-4
d_gene: TRBD2
CDR3aa: ASTQGWGLAGIDSYNEQF

j_gene: TRBJ1-1
v_gene: TRBV7-9
d_gene: .
CDR3aa: ASSLAAGVDTEAF

j_gene: TRBJ2-3
v_gene: TRBV11-3
d_gene: TRBD1
CDR3aa: ASSLTGDSTDTQY

j_gene: TRBJ2-1
v_gene: TRBV29-1
d_gene: .
CDR3aa: SVGGGPNEQF

j_gene: TRBJ2-1
v_gene: TRBV3-1
d_gene: .
CDR3aa: ASSQVAVTSEQF

j_gene: TRBJ2-3
v_gene: TRBV5-1
d_gene: TRBD2
CDR3aa: ASSTGLAGPSTDTQY

j_gene: TRBJ2-4
v_gene: TRBV15
d_gene: .
CDR3aa: ATSERVLAKNIQY

j_gene: TRBJ1-5
v_gene: TRBV20-1
d_gene: TRBD1
CDR3aa: SATQGDHQPQH

j_gene: TRBJ2-3
v_gene: TRBV3-1
d_gene: TRBD2
CDR3aa: ASSQDRSGGALDTQY

j_gene: TRBJ1-2
v_gene: TRBV12-3/TRBV12-4
d_gene: .
CDR3aa: ASSPTPGRET

j_gene: TRBJ1-6
v_gene: TRBV5-6
d_gene: .
CDR3aa: ASSTTASPLH

j_gene: TRBJ2-5
v_gene: TRBV7-2
d_gene: .
CDR3aa: ASRLPGHTQETQY

j_gene: TRBJ2-2
v_gene: TRBV4-1
d_gene: TRBD2
CDR3aa: ASSQAGGSAGELF

j_gene: TRBJ2-1
v_gene: TRBV7-2
d_gene: TRBD2
CDR3aa: ASSLTSGSAFYEQF

j_gene: TRBJ2-1
v_gene: TRBV7-9
d_gene: TRBD2
CDR3aa: ASSLASGFNEQF